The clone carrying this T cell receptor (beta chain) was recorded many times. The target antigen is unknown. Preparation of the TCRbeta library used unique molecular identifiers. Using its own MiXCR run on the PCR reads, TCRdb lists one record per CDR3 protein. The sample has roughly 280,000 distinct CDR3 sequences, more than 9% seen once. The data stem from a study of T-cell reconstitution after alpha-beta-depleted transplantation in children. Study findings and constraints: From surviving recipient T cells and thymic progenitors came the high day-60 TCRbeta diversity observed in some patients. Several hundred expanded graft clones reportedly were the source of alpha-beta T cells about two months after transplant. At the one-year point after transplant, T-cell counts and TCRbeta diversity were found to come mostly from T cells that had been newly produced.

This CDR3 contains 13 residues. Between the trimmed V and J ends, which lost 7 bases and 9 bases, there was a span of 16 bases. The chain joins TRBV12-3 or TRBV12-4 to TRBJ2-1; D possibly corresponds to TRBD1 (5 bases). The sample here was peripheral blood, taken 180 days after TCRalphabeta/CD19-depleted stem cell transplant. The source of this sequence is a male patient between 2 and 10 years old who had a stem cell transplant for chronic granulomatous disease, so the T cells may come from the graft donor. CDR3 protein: CASIWGPYGEQFF. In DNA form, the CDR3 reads TGTGCCAGCATCTGGGGCCCTTACGGTGAGCAGTTCTTC.